This paragraph reports one T cell receptor (beta chain). Only in-frame clones appear in the TCRdb table, and some are missing; sequencing was by immunoSEQ multiplex PCR. Here the sample spans 70,000 or so clones, approximately 90% being singletons. The sample originates from a study of blood T cell repertoires in COVID-19. Germline CDR1 reads MNHEY; CDR2 reads SMNVEV (reference sequence). The CDR3 consists of 14 residues. The V and J ends lost 0 bases and 8 bases respectively, with 13 bases between them. The origin of this receptor is a woman aged 18-35 years with acute or convalescent COVID-19. Sequencing used peripheral blood. The rearrangement uses TRBV27 and TRBJ1-2; D gene unclear. The CDR3 is CASSLSTTEWGYTF. The CDR3 coding sequence is TGTGCCAGCAGTTTATCTACCACGGAGTGGGGCTACACCTTC.